This T cell receptor (beta chain) emerged from a study of neurological immune-mediated disorders. Germline V gives CDR1 SGHRS, CDR2 YFSETQ. CDR3 length: 16 amino acids. V lost 6 bases, J lost 1 base, and 16 bases lay in between. 5'RACE with 10-nucleotide random UMIs produced the cDNA. One entry per CDR3 protein results from TCRdb running MiXCR on the 5' RACE reads. The top ten clones hold roughly 16% of a sample with more than 35,000 distinct CDR3 sequences, approximately 3% of them seen once. This clonotype occurred once. This sequence was found in a woman aged 45-59 years with multiple sclerosis. The chain links TRBV5-1 to TRBJ2-2, with D unresolved. The sample consisted of PBMCs. The CDR3 region is CASTERARENTGELFF. The CDR3 region has the DNA TGCGCCAGCACGGAAAGGGCCCGTGAGAACACCGGGGAGCTGTTTTTT.